The next 11 T cell receptor beta chains were all read from a single sample in a study of blood T cell repertoires in COVID-19. The protocol was immunoSEQ multiplex PCR, while the TCRdb copy is restricted to in-frame clones and leaves out a portion. Counted here are under 100,000 clones, 92% occurring once; the ten biggest clones make up approximately 6.3%. Sequencing used peripheral blood. These receptors were taken from an older woman with active COVID-19.

This chain joins TRBV11-3 and TRBJ2-5; 13 nucleotides line up with TRBD2. The V gene's germline CDR1 is SGHNT and CDR2 YENEEA. Trimming at V came to 5 bases and at J to 4 bases, leaving 7 bases not matched to a gene. The CDR3 is made up of 16 amino acids. CDR3 residues: CASSDRLAGGSETQYF. The CDR3 bases are TGTGCCAGCAGCGACCGACTAGCGGGGGGATCAGAGACCCAGTACTTC.

The CDR3 DNA sequence: TGTGCCAGCAGCCGAATCGGACAGGGGGCCGGGGCCAACGTCCTGACTTTC. This encodes CASSRIGQGAGANVLTF. The chain joins TRBV7-3 to TRBJ2-6; TRBD1 matches 11 bases. Germline V CDR1 and CDR2: SGHTA, FQGTGA. The CDR3 runs to 17 residues. With V trimmed by 5 bases and J by 4 bases, 7 bases remained unmatched.

This rearrangement joins TRBV3-1 (or the pseudogene TRBV3-2) to TRBJ1-4; 7 nucleotides line up with TRBD1. The CDR3 runs 15 residues. V trimming: 3 bases; J trimming: 4 bases; junction bases outside the gene matches: 5. Looked up from germline, CDR1 is LGHDT and CDR2 is YNNKEL (reference sequence). In DNA form, the CDR3 reads TGTGCCAGCAGCCAGAGGGACAGCCTTAATGAAAAACTGTTTTTT. Residues: CASSQRDSLNEKLFF.

V and J are TRBV5-1 and TRBJ1-5, with TRBD1 matching 9 bases. The ends lost 4 bases at V and 7 bases at J; junction bases unmatched: 6. Germline CDR1 is SGHRS and CDR2 is YFSETQ. There are 14 residues in the CDR3. In DNA, the CDR3 is TGCGCCAGCAGCCCGGGACAGGGTAGCCAGCCCCAGCATTTT. Amino acid sequence: CASSPGQGSQPQHF.

The chain employs TRBV5-1 and TRBJ2-1, with unresolved D. V was shortened by 4 bases and J by 8 bases, with 13 bases between the two germline ends. This CDR3 region has 13 residues. Germline CDR1 and CDR2: SGHRS and YFSETQ. CDR3 residues: CASSLGAPDEQFF. CDR3 nucleotide sequence: TGCGCCAGCAGCCTGGGCGCCCCGGATGAGCAGTTCTTC.

The chain's CDR3 is CASSRRATNEKLFF. CDR3 DNA: TGCGCCAGCAGCAGGAGAGCAACTAATGAAAAACTGTTTTTT. The V and J genes are TRBV5-1 and TRBJ1-4; D ambiguous. Germline V gives CDR1 SGHRS, CDR2 YFSETQ. The CDR3 runs to 14 residues. Trimming left V 4 bases short and J 0 bases short, with 7 bases between.

This chain links TRBV30 with TRBJ2-3, with TRBD2 identical over 13 bases. The CDR3 sequence is 16 residues long. J gave up 7 bases and V 8 bases, and 15 bases lay outside the gene matches. Per germline, CDR1 GTSNPN and CDR2 SVGIG (reference sequence). The CDR3: CALSGTSGEGTHTQYF. CDR3 DNA sequence: TGTGCCCTCTCTGGGACTAGCGGGGAAGGAACACATACGCAGTATTTT. Using reference TRBV30 and TRBJ2-3 for the parts outside the CDR3, the full variable domain is SQTIHQWPATLVQPVGSPLSLECTVEGTSNPNLYWYRQAAGRGLQLLFYSVGIGQISSEVPQNLSASRPQDRQFILSSKKLLLSDSGFYLCALSGTSGEGTHTQYFGPGTRLTVL.

The sample holds one count of this clone. This chain connects TRBV28 to TRBJ1-5; D unclear. Trimming removed 7 bases at V and 1 base at J, with 17 bases between. Per germline, CDR1 MDHEN and CDR2 SYDVKM. This CDR3 contains 16 residues. The CDR3 DNA is TGTGCCAGCACCCCTGCCGGGGTAGGGAGCAATCAGCCCCAGCATTTT. The encoded protein is CASTPAGVGSNQPQHF.

The V gene is TRBV6-5, the J gene TRBJ2-7; 7 bases align to TRBD2. Trimming removed 5 bases from V and 0 bases from J; junction bases left unmatched: 1. This CDR3 is built from 13 residues. Germline values: CDR1 MNHEY, CDR2 SVGAGI. CDR3: CASSSGVSYEQYF. CDR3 nucleotide sequence: TGTGCCAGCAGTAGCGGGGTCTCCTACGAGCAGTACTTC.

The V and J genes are TRBV27 and TRBJ2-7, with 7 bases fitting TRBD1. V was pared by 6 bases and J by 1 base, with 6 bases of the junction left unmatched. The CDR3 loop spans 14 amino acids. Germline V CDR1 and CDR2: MNHEY, SMNVEV (reference sequence). For the CDR3, the DNA is TGTGCCAGCAGGAGTGACAGGGTGTCCTACGAGCAGTACTTC. As protein: CASRSDRVSYEQYF.

The gene calls are TRBV18 and TRBJ1-1; 7 bases are shared with TRBD1. Trimming at V came to 6 bases and at J to 5 bases, leaving 6 bases not matched to a gene. The CDR3 runs to 13 residues. Germline CDR1 KGHSH, CDR2 LQKENI. CDR3 sequence: CASSPTGYTEAFF. As DNA, the CDR3 is TGTGCCAGCTCGCCGACAGGGTATACTGAAGCTTTCTTT.